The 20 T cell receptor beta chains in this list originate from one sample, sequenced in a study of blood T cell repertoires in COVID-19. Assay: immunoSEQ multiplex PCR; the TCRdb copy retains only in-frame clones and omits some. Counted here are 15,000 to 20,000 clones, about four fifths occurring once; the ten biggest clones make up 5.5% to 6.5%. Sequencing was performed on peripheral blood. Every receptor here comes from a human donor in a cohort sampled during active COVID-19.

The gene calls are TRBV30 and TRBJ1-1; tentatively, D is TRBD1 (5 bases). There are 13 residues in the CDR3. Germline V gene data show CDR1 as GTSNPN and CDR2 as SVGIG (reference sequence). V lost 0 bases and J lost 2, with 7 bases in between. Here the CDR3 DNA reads TGTGCCTGGAGTGTAGACAGTAACACTGAAGCTTTCTTT. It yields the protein CAWSVDSNTEAFF.

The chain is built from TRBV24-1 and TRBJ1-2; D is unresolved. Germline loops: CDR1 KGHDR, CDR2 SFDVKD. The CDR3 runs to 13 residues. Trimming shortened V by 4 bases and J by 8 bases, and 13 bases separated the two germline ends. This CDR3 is CATSERYQRGYTF. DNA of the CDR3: TGTGCCACCAGTGAGCGCTACCAGCGGGGCTACACCTTC.

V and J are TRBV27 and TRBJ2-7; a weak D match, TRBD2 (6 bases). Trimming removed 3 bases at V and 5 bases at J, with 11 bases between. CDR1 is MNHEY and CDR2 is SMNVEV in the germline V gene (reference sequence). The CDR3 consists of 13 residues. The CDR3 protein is CASSLEGSHEQYF. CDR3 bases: TGTGCCAGCAGTTTGGAGGGTTCCCACGAGCAGTACTTC.

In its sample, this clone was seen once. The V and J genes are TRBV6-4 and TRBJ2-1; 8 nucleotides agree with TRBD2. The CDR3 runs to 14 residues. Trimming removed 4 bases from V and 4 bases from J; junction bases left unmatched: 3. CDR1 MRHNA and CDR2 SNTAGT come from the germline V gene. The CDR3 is CASSGSGGYNEQFF. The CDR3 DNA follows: TGTGCCAGCAGTGGATCGGGAGGGTACAATGAGCAGTTCTTC.

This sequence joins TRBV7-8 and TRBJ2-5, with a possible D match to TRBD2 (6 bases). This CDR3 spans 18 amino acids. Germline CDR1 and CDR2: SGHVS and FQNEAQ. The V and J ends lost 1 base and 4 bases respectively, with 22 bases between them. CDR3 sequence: CASSLVSGLFVKGETQYF. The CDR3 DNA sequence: TGTGCCAGCAGCTTAGTATCGGGACTGTTCGTGAAGGGAGAGACCCAGTACTTC.

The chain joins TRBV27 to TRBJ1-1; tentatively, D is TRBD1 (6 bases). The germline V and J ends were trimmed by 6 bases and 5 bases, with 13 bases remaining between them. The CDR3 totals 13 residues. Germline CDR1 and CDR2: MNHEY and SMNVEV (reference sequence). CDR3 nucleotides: TGTGCCAGCAGAAAACAGGGAGGGACTGAAGCTTTCTTT. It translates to CASRKQGGTEAFF.

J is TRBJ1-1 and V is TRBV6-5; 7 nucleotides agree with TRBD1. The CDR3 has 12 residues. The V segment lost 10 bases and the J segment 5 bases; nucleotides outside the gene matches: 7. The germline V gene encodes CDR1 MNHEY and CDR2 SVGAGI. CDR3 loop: CATQGVGTEAFF. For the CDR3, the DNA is TGTGCCACTCAGGGGGTTGGAACTGAAGCTTTCTTT.

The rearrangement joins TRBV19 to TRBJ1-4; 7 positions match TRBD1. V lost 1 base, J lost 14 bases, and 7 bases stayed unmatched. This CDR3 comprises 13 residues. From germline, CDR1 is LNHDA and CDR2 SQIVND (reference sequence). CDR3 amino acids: CASSIGGTGVLFF. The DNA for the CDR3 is TGTGCCAGTAGTATAGGAGGAACAGGGGTGCTGTTTTTT.

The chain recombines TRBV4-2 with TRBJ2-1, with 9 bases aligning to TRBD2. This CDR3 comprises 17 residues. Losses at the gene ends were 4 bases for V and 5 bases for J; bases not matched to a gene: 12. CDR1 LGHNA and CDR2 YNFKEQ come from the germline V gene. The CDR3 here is CASSPNRMTSGNNEQFF. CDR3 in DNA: TGTGCCAGCAGCCCAAATAGGATGACTAGCGGCAACAATGAGCAGTTCTTC.

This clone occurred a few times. The CDR3 DNA is TGTGCCAGCAGCCCGAGGAGTTTCGAAACAGATACGCAGTATTTT. Its protein product is CASSPRSFETDTQYF. The chain employs TRBV4-2 and TRBJ2-3; D remains unclear. Between the trimmed V and J ends, which lost 4 bases and 3 bases, there was a span of 14 bases. This CDR3 has 15 amino acids. Germline V CDR1 and CDR2: LGHNA, YNFKEQ.

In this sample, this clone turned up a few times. The chain's CDR3 is CASSHERLRPAYEQYF. The CDR3 nucleotides read TGTGCCAGTTCACATGAGCGTCTGAGACCGGCCTACGAGCAGTACTTC. V and J are TRBV19 and TRBJ2-7; D uncertain. Germline loops: CDR1 LNHDA, CDR2 SQIVND (reference sequence). The length of the CDR3 is 16 residues. V was cut by 8 bases and J by 2 bases, with 22 bases left in between.

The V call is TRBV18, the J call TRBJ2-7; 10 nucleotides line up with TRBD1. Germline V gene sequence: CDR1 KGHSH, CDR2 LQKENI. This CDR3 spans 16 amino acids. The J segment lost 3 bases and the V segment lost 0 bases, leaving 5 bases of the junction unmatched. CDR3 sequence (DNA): TGTGCCAGCTCACCACCGGGGACAGGGGCCGTCTACGAGCAGTACTTC. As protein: CASSPPGTGAVYEQYF.

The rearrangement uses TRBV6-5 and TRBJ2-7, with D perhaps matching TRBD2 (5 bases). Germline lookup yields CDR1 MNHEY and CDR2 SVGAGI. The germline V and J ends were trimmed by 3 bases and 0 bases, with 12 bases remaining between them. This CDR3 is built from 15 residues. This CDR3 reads CASSYRLAYSYEQYF. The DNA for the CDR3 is TGTGCCAGCAGTTATCGGCTAGCCTACTCCTACGAGCAGTACTTC.

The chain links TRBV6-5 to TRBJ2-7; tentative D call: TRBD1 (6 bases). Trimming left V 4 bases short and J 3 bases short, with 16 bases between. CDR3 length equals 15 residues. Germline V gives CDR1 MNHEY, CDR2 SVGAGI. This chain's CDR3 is CASSSTGRVYYEQYF. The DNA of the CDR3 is TGTGCCAGCAGTTCGACAGGCAGAGTTTACTACGAGCAGTACTTC.

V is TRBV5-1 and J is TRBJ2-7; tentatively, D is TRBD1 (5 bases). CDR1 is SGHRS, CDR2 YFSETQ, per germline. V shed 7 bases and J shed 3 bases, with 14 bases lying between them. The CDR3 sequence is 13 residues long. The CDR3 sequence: CASRVGLDYEQYF. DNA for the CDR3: TGCGCCAGCCGCGTGGGGCTCGACTACGAGCAGTACTTC. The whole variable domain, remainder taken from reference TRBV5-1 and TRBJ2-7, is KAGVTQTPRYLIKTRGQQVTLSCSPISGHRSVSWYQQTPGQGLQFLFEYFSETQRNKGNFPGRFSGRQFSNSRSEMNVSTLELGDSALYLCASRVGLDYEQYFGPGTRLTVT.

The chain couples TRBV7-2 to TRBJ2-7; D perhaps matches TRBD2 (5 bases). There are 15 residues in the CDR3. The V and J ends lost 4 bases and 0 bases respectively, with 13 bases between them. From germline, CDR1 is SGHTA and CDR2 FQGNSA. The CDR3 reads CASSSQAETSYEQYF. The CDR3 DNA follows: TGTGCCAGCAGCTCTCAAGCGGAAACCTCCTACGAGCAGTACTTC.

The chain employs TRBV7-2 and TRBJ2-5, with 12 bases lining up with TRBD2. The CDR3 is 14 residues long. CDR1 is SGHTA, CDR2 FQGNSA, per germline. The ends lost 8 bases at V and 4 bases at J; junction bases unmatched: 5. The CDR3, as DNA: TGTGCCAGCGGACCGGGACTAGCGGGAGAGACCCAGTACTTC. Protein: CASGPGLAGETQYF. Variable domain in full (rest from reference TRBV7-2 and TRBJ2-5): GAGVSQSPSNKVTEKGKDVELRCDPISGHTALYWYRQSLGQGLEFLIYFQGNSAPDKSGLPSDRFSAERTGGSVSTLTIQRTQQEDSAVYLCASGPGLAGETQYFGPGTRLLVL.

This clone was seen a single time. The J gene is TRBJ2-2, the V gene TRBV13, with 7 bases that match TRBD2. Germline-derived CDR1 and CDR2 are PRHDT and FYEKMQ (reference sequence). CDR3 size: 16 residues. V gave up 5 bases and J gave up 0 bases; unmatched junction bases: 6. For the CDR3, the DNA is TGTGCCAGCAGCCCCCCAGCGGGGCCGAACACCGGGGAGCTGTTTTTT. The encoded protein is CASSPPAGPNTGELFF. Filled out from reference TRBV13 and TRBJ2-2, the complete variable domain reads AAGVIQSPRHLIKEKRETATLKCYPIPRHDTVYWYQQGPGQDPQFLISFYEKMQSDKGSIPDRFSAQQFSDYHSELNMSSLELGDSALYFCASSPPAGPNTGELFFGEGSRLTVL.

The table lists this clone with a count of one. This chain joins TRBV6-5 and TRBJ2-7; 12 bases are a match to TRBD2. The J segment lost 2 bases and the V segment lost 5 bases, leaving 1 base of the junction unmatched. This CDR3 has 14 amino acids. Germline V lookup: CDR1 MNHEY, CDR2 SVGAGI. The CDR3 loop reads CASSRLAGAYEQYF. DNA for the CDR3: TGTGCCAGCAGTAGACTAGCGGGAGCCTACGAGCAGTACTTC.

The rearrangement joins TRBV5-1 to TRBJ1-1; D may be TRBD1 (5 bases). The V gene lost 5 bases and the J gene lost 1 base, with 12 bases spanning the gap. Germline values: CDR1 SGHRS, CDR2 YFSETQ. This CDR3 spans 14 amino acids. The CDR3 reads CASSYRGENTEAFF. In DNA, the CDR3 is TGCGCCAGCAGTTATCGGGGGGAGAACACTGAAGCTTTCTTT.